Each of the 9 T cell receptor beta chains below was sequenced from the same sample in a study of cytomegalovirus exposure and HLA in healthy donors. The PCR was carried out with 60 Vbeta primers and 13 Jbeta primers. Assay: immunoSEQ multiplex PCR; the TCRdb copy retains only in-frame clones and omits some. This sample has roughly 130,000 clones, with more than 60% found just once. Source material: PBMCs. These receptors all come from a man younger than 35 in good health and CMV-seronegative.

The V gene is TRBV9, the J gene TRBJ2-3, with D tentatively TRBD2 (6 bases). V lost 2 bases, J lost 0 bases, and 7 bases lay in between. CDR1 and CDR2 from the germline V gene are SGDLS and YYNGEE. CDR3 size: 14 residues. The CDR3 DNA sequence: TGTGCCAGCAGCGTGAGCGGGAGCACAGATACGCAGTATTTT. Encoded protein: CASSVSGSTDTQYF. Looking up the rest from reference TRBV9 and TRBJ2-3 gives the full variable domain: DSGVTQTPKHLITATGQRVTLRCSPRSGDLSVYWYQQSLDQGLQFLIQYYNGEERAKGNILERFSAQQFPDLHSELNLSSLELGDSALYFCASSVSGSTDTQYFGPGTRLTVL.

The CDR3 nucleotides read TGTGCCAGCAGCGCGATTGGGGCGCAGTACTTC. Translation: CASSAIGAQYF. The genes are TRBV9 and TRBJ2-7, with a tentative D call TRBD1 (5 bases). CDR1 and CDR2 from the germline V gene are SGDLS and YYNGEE. This CDR3 comprises 11 residues. Trimming pared 3 bases from V and 9 bases from J, leaving 10 bases between.

Worth noting for this clone: A read error may account for a junction end that differs from germline. Other DNA variants within this sample encode the same CDR3. This chain joins TRBV7-9 and TRBJ2-2; possible D gene TRBD2, 5 bases. The CDR3 length is 12 residues. Germline CDR1 SEHNR, CDR2 FQNEAQ (reference sequence). The CDR3 bases are TGTTCCAGCGGAGGAGACACCGGGGAGCTGTTTTTC. It yields the protein CSSGGDTGELFF.

This chain uses TRBV9 with TRBJ2-7, with TRBD2 matching over 7 bases. V was pared by 4 bases and J by 6 bases, with 13 bases of the junction left unmatched. The CDR3 is made up of 15 amino acids. Germline assignment: CDR1 SGDLS and CDR2 YYNGEE. CDR3 sequence (DNA): TGTGCCAGCAGCCCCCAGGGAGGGGCAACGGGCGAGCAGTACTTC. Protein product: CASSPQGGATGEQYF.

This clone was seen a handful of times. The V call is TRBV10-3, the J call TRBJ1-2; TRBD1 aligns across 8 bases. Per germline, CDR1 ENHRY and CDR2 SYGVKD. The trim removed 6 bases at V and 4 bases at J, leaving 7 bases unmatched. The CDR3 runs 14 residues. CDR3 loop: CAIRETGESYGYTF. CDR3 nucleotides: TGTGCCATCAGGGAGACAGGGGAGAGCTATGGCTACACCTTC.

The chain recombines TRBV7-8 with TRBJ1-5; 8 positions agree with TRBD1. V lost 7 bases to trimming and J lost 2 bases; unmatched junction nucleotides: 7. CDR3 length: 15 amino acids. Looked up from germline, CDR1 is SGHVS and CDR2 is FQNEAQ. CDR3 sequence reads: CASKFGQGGNQPQHF. The DNA of the CDR3 is TGTGCCAGCAAGTTTGGACAGGGCGGCAATCAGCCCCAGCATTTT.

This clone was counted between two and nine times. This sequence joins TRBV27 and TRBJ2-1, with TRBD2 identical over 10 bases. CDR1 and CDR2 from the germline V gene are MNHEY and SMNVEV (reference sequence). V shed 7 bases and J 6 bases; nucleotides not matched to a gene: 6. This CDR3 contains 14 residues. This CDR3 is CASMLAGAGNEQFF. The CDR3 DNA is TGTGCCAGCATGCTAGCGGGAGCAGGCAATGAGCAGTTCTTC.

This clone was counted only a few times. This sequence joins TRBV4-2 and TRBJ1-5; D perhaps matches TRBD1 (6 bases). Germline assignment: CDR1 LGHNA and CDR2 YNFKEQ. Trimming pared 3 bases from V and 5 bases from J, leaving 11 bases between. This CDR3 comprises 14 residues. The CDR3 here is CASSQGSGDQPQHF. In DNA, the CDR3 is TGTGCCAGCAGCCAGGGGTCAGGGGATCAGCCCCAGCATTTT.

The chain employs TRBV6-5 and TRBJ1-5; 9 bases are shared with TRBD1. V shed 2 bases, J shed 4 bases, and the junction held 3 bases outside the gene matches. This CDR3 contains 15 residues. CDR1 is MNHEY, CDR2 SVGAGI, per germline. The CDR3 sequence is CASSYVDRGNQPQHF. CDR3 DNA sequence: TGTGCCAGCAGTTACGTCGACAGGGGGAATCAGCCCCAGCATTTT.